This TCR beta chain comes out of a study of blood T cell repertoires in COVID-19. At the level of the study: From T cells, B-cell-depleted T cells, or PBMCs came the material, which was cDNA or gDNA.

The V gene's germline CDR1 is SGHRS and CDR2 YFSETQ. V shed 3 bases, J shed 5 bases, and the junction held 7 bases outside the gene matches. The CDR3 loop spans 15 amino acids. Original processing methods: Using reference gene primer amplification, nucleated cell counts were estimated. Measured with immunoSEQ multiplex PCR; TCRdb has only the in-frame clones, and not every one. V and J calls and clone size come straight from that table; D and trimming were deduced from the DNA. The data contain more than 95,000 clones, approximately 86% of them singletons. The rearrangement joins TRBV5-1 to TRBJ2-3; 9 bases match TRBD1. This TCR was recovered from a human donor in a cohort sampled during active COVID-19. Sequenced material: peripheral blood. CDR3 region: CASSSRQGVIDTQYF. The CDR3 DNA reads as TGCGCCAGCAGCTCCCGACAGGGGGTTATAGATACGCAGTATTTT.